This TCR beta chain comes out of a study of beta chain features in type 1 diabetes. V was shortened by 5 bases and J by 6 bases, with 10 bases between the two germline ends. The CDR3 has 13 amino acids. Germline CDR1 and CDR2: SEHNR and FQNEAQ (reference sequence). Since all of the isolated RNA was reverse transcribed, expressed TCRB transcripts were what got sequenced. Naive, central memory and regulatory T cell samples yielded roughly 3.6 million reads on average. Assay used: immunoSEQ multiplex PCR; TCRdb lists only in-frame clones, some missing. In the table there are roughly 340,000 clones, roughly an eighth of which are singletons. To note about this clone: Its antigen remains unknown.

Study-wide points: TCRB CDR3s were moderately but significantly shorter in Type 1 diabetes patients in all four CD4+ subsets. VDJ junctions from patients with type 1 diabetes contained fewer insertions and more deletions.

Averaging around 120 mL, one heparinised blood draw was given by each donor. Via the markers CD45RO/CCR7/CD25/CD127/CD95/CD27, stem cell-like memory, regulatory, central memory and naive CD4+ cells were sorted. This TCR came from a woman aged 18-35 years with type 1 diabetes. The rearrangement links TRBV7-9 to TRBJ2-2, with D perhaps matching TRBD1 (6 bases). Source material: naive CD4+ T cells from blood. DNA for the CDR3: TGTGCCAGCAGCACGACAGGCCCCGGGGAGCTGTTTTTT. Its protein product is CASSTTGPGELFF.